These 23 T cell receptor beta chains share one sample of origin, sequenced in a study of shared clonotypes between healthy human individuals. Assay: immunoSEQ multiplex PCR; the TCRdb copy retains only in-frame clones and omits some. The sample carries about 2 million clones, roughly 95% recorded once. Cells designated naive CD8 were CD45RO-negative and were positively selected for CCR7, with terminally differentiated effector memory CD45RA+ cells excluded. Sequencing was carried out using naive CD8+ T cells sorted from blood. The receptor source for this set is a man aged 18 to 35 in good health.

This clone came up once. This rearrangement joins TRBV27 to TRBJ2-2; 10 bases map to TRBD1. The V and J ends lost 6 bases and 4 bases, in that order; junction bases with no gene match: 8. The CDR3 is made up of 16 amino acids. From germline, CDR1 is MNHEY and CDR2 SMNVEV (reference sequence). In DNA, the CDR3 is TGTGCCAGCAGGCCAGGACAGGGGGTCGGCACCGGGGAGCTGTTTTTT. Its protein is CASRPGQGVGTGELFF.

The V call is TRBV9, the J call TRBJ2-1; a possible D gene is TRBD2 (5 bases). Germline values: CDR1 SGDLS, CDR2 YYNGEE. V was pared by 0 bases and J by 6 bases, with 16 bases between. CDR3 length: 16 residues. CDR3 nucleotides: TGTGCCAGCAGCGTAGAAGGTGGTAGCGACCTCAATGAGCAGTTCTTC. It specifies CASSVEGGSDLNEQFF. Looking up the rest from reference TRBV9 and TRBJ2-1 gives the full variable domain: DSGVTQTPKHLITATGQRVTLRCSPRSGDLSVYWYQQSLDQGLQFLIQYYNGEERAKGNILERFSAQQFPDLHSELNLSSLELGDSALYFCASSVEGGSDLNEQFFGPGTRLTVL.

This clone has only one observation. Different DNA sequences within this sample yield the same CDR3. The chain carries TRBV7-8 and TRBJ2-2; possibly TRBD2 for D (6 bases). The germline V and J ends were trimmed by 3 bases and 4 bases, with 6 bases remaining between them. The CDR3 totals 13 residues. Germline V CDR1 and CDR2: SGHVS, FQNEAQ. The CDR3 protein is CASSFSGTGELFF. In DNA, the CDR3 is TGTGCCAGCAGCTTTAGCGGCACCGGGGAGCTGTTTTTT.

Only one count was recorded for this clone. The rearrangement uses TRBV11-2 and TRBJ1-6; 9 nucleotides align to TRBD1. V lost 5 bases and J lost 10; bases outside the gene matches: 12. The CDR3 totals 16 residues. Looked up from germline, CDR1 is SGHAT and CDR2 is FQNNGV. Here the CDR3 reads CASSPSAGTGLSPLHF. CDR3 DNA: TGTGCCAGCAGCCCCTCTGCCGGGACAGGGTTATCACCCCTCCACTTT. Looking up the rest from reference TRBV11-2 and TRBJ1-6 gives the full variable domain: EAGVAQSPRYKIIEKRQSVAFWCNPISGHATLYWYQQILGQGPKLLIQFQNNGVVDDSQLPKDRFSAERLKGVDSTLKIQPAKLEDSAVYLCASSPSAGTGLSPLHFGNGTRLTVT.

The chain uses TRBV27 and TRBJ1-1; a possible D gene is TRBD1 (5 bases). V was clipped by 3 bases and J by 0 bases, with 11 bases between them. This CDR3 region has 15 residues. Germline assignment: CDR1 MNHEY and CDR2 SMNVEV (reference sequence). The CDR3 spells CASSLTERMNTEAFF. Here the CDR3 DNA reads TGTGCCAGCAGTTTGACAGAAAGAATGAACACTGAAGCTTTCTTT.

V is TRBV4-3 and J is TRBJ1-2, with a possible D match to TRBD1 (5 bases). Trimming shortened V by 4 bases and J by 2 bases, and 8 bases separated the two germline ends. The germline gives CDR1 LGHNA, CDR2 YSLEER. The CDR3 has 13 residues. CDR3 nucleotides: TGCGCCAGCAGCCCCACAGGAAACTATGGCTACACCTTC. Translated, it gives CASSPTGNYGYTF.

The CDR3 loop is CASSSWERGEETQYF. The CDR3 DNA reads TGTGCCAGCAGTTCATGGGAACGCGGAGAAGAGACCCAGTACTTC. V usage is TRBV28 and J usage is TRBJ2-5; D uncertain. V lost 4 bases and J lost 3, with 15 bases in between. CDR3 length: 15 residues. Per the germline V gene, CDR1 is MDHEN and CDR2 is SYDVKM.

V usage is TRBV4-3 and J usage is TRBJ2-3, with TRBD2 matching 11 bases. The CDR3 loop spans 15 amino acids. The junction had 5 bases not matched to a gene; V was cut back by 4 bases and J by 5 bases. Germline V gives CDR1 LGHNA, CDR2 YSLEER. DNA of the CDR3: TGCGCCAGCAGCCCCCTAGCGGGAGGTGAAGATACGCAGTATTTT. It specifies CASSPLAGGEDTQYF.

On this clone: The junction departs from germline at one end; a sequencing error may be responsible. The chain combines TRBV5-1 with TRBJ1-2; D call uncertain. The CDR3 has 15 residues. Germline V gene data show CDR1 as SGHRS and CDR2 as YFSETQ. The CDR3 region has the DNA TGCGCCAGCAGCTTGCTCACAGAGTCCCCTTATGGCCACACCTTC. Protein: CASSLLTESPYGHTF.

This clone was seen a single time. The chain is built from TRBV27 and TRBJ2-7; 9 bases agree with TRBD2. Germline trimming cut 10 bases from V and 7 bases from J; bases unmatched to any gene: 8. The CDR3 spans 12 residues. CDR1 and CDR2 from the germline V gene are MNHEY and SMNVEV (reference sequence). Written as DNA, the CDR3 is TGTGCCACTAATAGCGGGAGCCAGGAGCAGTACTTC. Protein: CATNSGSQEQYF.

The chain recombines TRBV28 with TRBJ1-5; TRBD1 might be the D (5 bases). Germline V gives CDR1 MDHEN, CDR2 SYDVKM. The CDR3 is made up of 14 amino acids. Trimming removed 7 bases from V and 1 base from J, with 11 bases in between. The CDR3 sequence is CASTPWGSNQPQHF. CDR3 nucleotide sequence: TGTGCCAGCACTCCGTGGGGGAGCAATCAGCCCCAGCATTTT.

For this clone: The same CDR3 is also encoded by other DNA sequences in this sample. The chain combines TRBV27 with TRBJ2-3; 11 bases agree with TRBD2. V trimming: 3 bases; J trimming: 4 bases; junction bases outside the gene matches: 3. This CDR3 has 15 residues. CDR1 and CDR2 from the germline V gene are MNHEY and SMNVEV (reference sequence). The CDR3 nucleotides are TGTGCCAGCAGTTTTAGCGGGGGGGCCGCAGATACGCAGTATTTT. This gives the protein CASSFSGGAADTQYF.

This chain uses TRBV6-1 with TRBJ2-7, with 9 bases lining up with TRBD1. This CDR3 comprises 15 residues. The germline gives CDR1 MNHNS, CDR2 SASEGT. Losses at the gene ends were 0 bases for V and 8 bases for J; bases not matched to a gene: 8. CDR3 region: CASSEAGTGRTQQYF. CDR3 DNA: TGTGCCAGCAGTGAAGCGGGGACAGGGCGGACGCAGCAGTACTTC.

The chain links TRBV13 to TRBJ1-1, with a tentative D call TRBD1 (6 bases). The germline V gene has CDR1 PRHDT and CDR2 FYEKMQ (reference sequence). The V end was cut by 5 bases, the J end by 9 bases, with 13 bases between. CDR3 length: 12 amino acids. CDR3 DNA sequence: TGTGCCAGCAGCCCCCGAGGGGGGAAAGCTTTCTTT. Translating it yields CASSPRGGKAFF.

The rearrangement uses TRBV7-9 and TRBJ1-1; possible D gene TRBD1, 5 bases. CDR3 length equals 14 residues. V lost 4 bases to trimming and J lost 7 bases, with 16 bases between them. Germline CDR1 SEHNR, CDR2 FQNEAQ (reference sequence). In DNA form, the CDR3 reads TGTGCCAGCAGCTCCGAGGCCTGGGACGGTGAAGCTTTCTTT. Translated: CASSSEAWDGEAFF.

The rearrangement joins TRBV27 to TRBJ2-1; the match to TRBD1 covers 10 bases. The CDR3 has 13 amino acids. The V gene's germline CDR1 is MNHEY and CDR2 SMNVEV (reference sequence). The V and J ends lost 7 bases and 7 bases, in that order; junction bases with no gene match: 4. CDR3 sequence reads: CASIDRGLNEQFF. CDR3 coding DNA: TGTGCCAGCATCGACAGGGGGCTTAATGAGCAGTTCTTC.

This rearrangement joins TRBV6-5 to TRBJ2-7; 7 bases line up with TRBD1. CDR3 size: 15 residues. Losses at the gene ends were 0 bases for V and 2 bases for J; bases not matched to a gene: 4. CDR1 MNHEY and CDR2 SVGAGI come from the germline V gene. The CDR3 region is CASSYSLQGTYEQYF. As DNA, the CDR3 is TGTGCCAGCAGTTACTCCCTACAGGGGACCTACGAGCAGTACTTC.

The chain combines TRBV29-1 with TRBJ2-3; 9 nucleotides align to TRBD2. The CDR3 is 14 residues long. The germline V gene encodes CDR1 SQVTM and CDR2 ANQGSEA. Trimming at V came to 7 bases and at J to 5 bases, leaving 10 bases not matched to a gene. CDR3 sequence: CSDGGGLAQDTQYF. The CDR3 DNA is TGCAGCGACGGTGGGGGACTAGCTCAAGATACGCAGTATTTT.

The chain recombines TRBV7-9 with TRBJ2-1, with a tentative D call TRBD1 (8 bases). Germline V lookup: CDR1 SEHNR, CDR2 FQNEAQ (reference sequence). Trimming cost V 5 bases and J 5 bases, with 19 bases left between them. CDR3 size: 16 residues. The CDR3 DNA reads as TGTGCCAGCAGCCCCGGACAGGGAGGGATGGACAATGAGCAGTTCTTC. Amino acid sequence: CASSPGQGGMDNEQFF.

The CDR3 nucleotides are TGTGCCAGCTCACCCAGGACTAGCGGGGGGGCGGGCTCCTACAATGAGCAGTTCTTC. This codes for CASSPRTSGGAGSYNEQFF. The V and J genes are TRBV18 and TRBJ2-1, with 15 positions matching TRBD2. V lost 3 bases and J lost 0; bases outside the gene matches: 6. Germline CDR1 is KGHSH and CDR2 is LQKENI. This CDR3 region has 19 residues.

Points on this clone: The same CDR3 also results from other DNA sequences found in this sample. The rearrangement joins TRBV6-5 to TRBJ1-2; D unresolved. Germline loops: CDR1 MNHEY, CDR2 SVGAGI. This CDR3 region has 13 residues. Trimming took 2 bases from V and 2 from J, leaving 6 bases between them. Here the CDR3 reads CASSYTPNYGYTF. The DNA of the CDR3 is TGTGCCAGCAGTTACACACCCAACTATGGCTACACCTTC.

The chain uses TRBV5-6 and TRBJ2-6, with D unresolved. Germline assignment: CDR1 SGHDT and CDR2 YYEEEE. There are 15 residues in the CDR3. V shed 2 bases and J shed 0 bases, with 6 bases lying between them. Here the CDR3 reads CASSFTNSGANVLTF. In nucleotides, the CDR3 is TGTGCCAGCAGCTTCACAAACTCTGGGGCCAACGTCCTGACTTTC. The full variable domain, rest sourced from reference TRBV5-6 and TRBJ2-6, is DAGVTQSPTHLIKTRGQQVTLRCSPKSGHDTVSWYQQALGQGPQFIFQYYEEEERQRGNFPDRFSGHQFPNYSSELNVNALLLGDSALYLCASSFTNSGANVLTFGAGSRLTVL.

This clone was seen once. The chain combines TRBV9 with TRBJ1-4, with 9 bases identical to TRBD1. V trimming: 0 bases; J trimming: 8 bases; junction bases outside the gene matches: 2. The V gene's germline CDR1 is SGDLS and CDR2 YYNGEE. The length of the CDR3 is 14 residues. The CDR3, as DNA: TGTGCCAGCAGCGTAGGGGACAGGGACGAAAAACTGTTTTTT. Its protein is CASSVGDRDEKLFF.